This T cell receptor beta chain was recovered during a study of control samples from healthy donors and cancer patients. Only in-frame clones appear in the TCRdb table, and some are missing; sequencing was by immunoSEQ multiplex PCR. The repertoire includes 130,000 or so clones, 80% to 95% of them detected once, and about 2.5% sits in the top ten. The CDR3 is 14 amino acids. Germline lookup yields CDR1 MDHEN and CDR2 SYDVKM. After removal of 4 bases from V and 3 bases from J, the junction contained 5 bases not matched to a gene. The TCR originated in a man in his forties in good health. Source material: blood. This chain connects TRBV28 to TRBJ1-1; 7 nucleotides agree with TRBD1. CDR3 nucleotide sequence: TGTGCCAGCAGTTCCTACAGGGGTTACACTGAAGCTTTCTTT. This codes for CASSSYRGYTEAFF.